These 15 T cell receptor beta chains were all obtained from the same sample, sequenced in a study of shared clonotypes between healthy human individuals. Sequenced by immunoSEQ multiplex PCR; TCRdb stores in-frame clones only, minus some. Altogether around 2.3 million clones are present, under 97% being singletons, with the ten largest covering approximately 0.13%. The sample consisted of naive CD4+ T cells sorted from blood. The subset here: CD45RA+ positively selected. The receptor source for this set is a man aged 18 to 29 in good health.

This chain joins TRBV10-1 and TRBJ2-2; TRBD1 matches at 10 bases. Losses at the gene ends were 6 bases for V and 7 bases for J; bases not matched to a gene: 11. This CDR3 has 16 residues. CDR1 is WNHNN and CDR2 is SYGVQD in the germline V gene (reference sequence). CDR3 sequence reads: CASSSGQGVKDGELFF. The CDR3, as DNA: TGCGCCAGCAGCTCAGGACAGGGGGTTAAAGACGGGGAGCTGTTTTTT.

Worth noting for this clone: Other DNA sequences in this specimen translate into the identical CDR3. V and J are TRBV4-3 and TRBJ2-2, with 7 bases aligning to TRBD1. J lost 3 bases, V lost 3 bases, and 1 base had no gene match. This CDR3 has 14 residues. Germline values: CDR1 LGHNA, CDR2 YSLEER. The CDR3 DNA reads TGCGCCAGCAGCCAGGGGACAGACACCGGGGAGCTGTTTTTT. As protein: CASSQGTDTGELFF.

Of note for this clone: This specimen includes other DNA sequences encoding the same CDR3. V usage is TRBV12-5 and J usage is TRBJ2-1; D uncertain. The germline gives CDR1 LGHNT, CDR2 FRNRAP. V was cut by 0 bases and J by 2 bases, with 8 bases left in between. CDR3 size: 15 residues. DNA of the CDR3: TGTGCTAGTGGTTTGGTACTGGGCGCCTACAATGAGCAGTTCTTC. Translation: CASGLVLGAYNEQFF.

The table lists this clone with a count of one. This chain links TRBV4-3 with TRBJ1-2; TRBD1 is a possible D gene (6 bases). There are 14 residues in the CDR3. Germline values: CDR1 LGHNA, CDR2 YSLEER. V shed 0 bases and J shed 8 bases, with 13 bases lying between them. CDR3 residues: CASSQEGGLGGYTF. The DNA of the CDR3 is TGCGCCAGCAGCCAAGAGGGGGGGCTCGGAGGCTACACCTTC.

This chain joins TRBV6-5 and TRBJ2-7, with 8 bases that match TRBD2. Trimming cost V 5 bases and J 5 bases; bases outside gene matches: 5. The CDR3 is 13 amino acids. The germline gives CDR1 MNHEY, CDR2 SVGAGI. CDR3 DNA sequence: TGTGCCAGCAGTCGGACTAGCCGGAACGAGCAGTACTTC. It yields the protein CASSRTSRNEQYF.

The chain links TRBV18 to TRBJ2-1, with TRBD2 matching over 11 bases. This CDR3 spans 16 amino acids. The trim removed 3 bases at V and 9 bases at J, leaving 10 bases unmatched. The V gene's germline CDR1 is KGHSH and CDR2 LQKENI. CDR3 protein: CASSPMTSGADGEQFF. Here the CDR3 DNA reads TGTGCCAGCTCACCTATGACTAGCGGGGCGGATGGTGAGCAGTTCTTC.

The chain employs TRBV10-3 and TRBJ2-2; 10 bases map to TRBD1. The germline gives CDR1 ENHRY, CDR2 SYGVKD. Trimming took 7 bases from V and 2 from J; bases not matched to a gene: 4. The CDR3 extends over 15 amino acids. Here the CDR3 DNA reads TGTGCCATCACCAGGACAGGGGGTAACACCGGGGAGCTGTTTTTT. This sequence encodes CAITRTGGNTGELFF.

V is TRBV5-3 and J is TRBJ2-1; D perhaps matches TRBD2 (7 bases). TRBV5-3 has ORF status, its function being uncertain. CDR3 length equals 16 residues. Between the trimmed V and J ends, which lost 3 bases and 4 bases, there was a span of 17 bases. In DNA, the CDR3 is TGTGCCAGAAGCTCCCCTTTGGGGGGGGCATACAATGAGCAGTTCTTC. Translation gives CARSSPLGGAYNEQFF.

This sequence joins TRBV28 and TRBJ1-5; D ambiguous. V was trimmed by 6 bases and J by 6 bases, leaving 9 bases between them. The CDR3 length is 12 residues. The germline V gene encodes CDR1 MDHEN and CDR2 SYDVKM. The CDR3 spells CASSGVGQPQHF. CDR3 DNA sequence: TGTGCCAGCAGCGGTGTGGGTCAGCCCCAGCATTTT.

The chain has TRBV6-1 and TRBJ1-2, with D tentatively TRBD1 (5 bases). The CDR3 consists of 12 residues. CDR1 MNHNS and CDR2 SASEGT come from the germline V gene. V was shortened by 6 bases and J by 6 bases, with 11 bases between the two germline ends. Here the CDR3 reads CASRAGTDGYTF. The CDR3 nucleotides read TGTGCCAGCAGGGCCGGGACGGATGGCTACACCTTC.

As to this clone: This sample includes further DNA sequences coding for the same CDR3. The rearrangement links TRBV20-1 to TRBJ2-3, with D uncertain. The CDR3 extends over 11 amino acids. With 1 base removed from V and 6 bases from J, the gap between germline ends came to 5 bases. Germline lookup yields CDR1 DFQATT and CDR2 SNEGSKA (reference sequence). The CDR3 coding sequence is TGCAGTGCTAGAGTCAGGGATACGCAGTATTTT. Translated, it gives CSARVRDTQYF.

The genes are TRBV10-2 and TRBJ2-7; D possibly uses TRBD1 or TRBD2 (5 bases each). The CDR3 loop spans 14 amino acids. V lost 8 bases and J 3 bases, leaving 17 bases between the germline ends. Germline V gene sequence: CDR1 WSHSY, CDR2 SAAADI. For the CDR3, the DNA is TGCGCCAGCGGAGCGGTGGGGCACCGCTACGAGCAGTACTTC. Translating gives CASGAVGHRYEQYF.

As concerns this clone: The same CDR3 also results from other DNA sequences found in this sample. The chain carries TRBV28 and TRBJ1-2; 9 positions agree with TRBD1. Germline V gene lookup returns CDR1 MDHEN and CDR2 SYDVKM. This CDR3 spans 14 amino acids. V lost 6 bases, J lost 1 base, and 3 bases stayed unmatched. For the CDR3, the DNA is TGTGCCAGCAGGGGGACAGGGCGTAACTATGGCTACACCTTC. Translating it yields CASRGTGRNYGYTF.

The chain couples TRBV27 to TRBJ2-5; 11 bases line up with TRBD2. CDR3 size: 16 residues. J was trimmed by 5 bases and V by 4 bases; bases with no gene match: 9. Per the germline V gene, CDR1 is MNHEY and CDR2 is SMNVEV (reference sequence). CDR3 in amino acids: CASSSLIAGGQETQYF. The CDR3 DNA is TGTGCCAGCAGTTCCCTAATAGCGGGGGGGCAGGAGACCCAGTACTTC.

The chain joins TRBV7-9 to TRBJ2-1; D is unclear. V was pared by 2 bases and J by 8 bases, with 7 bases between. Germline V gene sequence: CDR1 SEHNR, CDR2 FQNEAQ (reference sequence). The CDR3 covers 12 residues. CDR3 DNA sequence: TGTGCCAGCAGCTTACCCGGCCATGAGCAGTTCTTC. It translates to CASSLPGHEQFF.